These 23 T cell receptor beta chains originate from one sample sequenced in a study of T cells after posttransplantation cyclophosphamide. Repertoires were generated with immunoSEQ multiplex PCR, while TCRdb's copy carries only in-frame clones and drops some. The sample contains over 3,000 clones, about 70% of which appear only once. The source material was memory CD8+ T cells sorted from blood. These receptors were obtained from a man over 45.

This clone appeared a few times. This chain joins TRBV20-1 and TRBJ1-1; 10 bases line up with TRBD1. The CDR3 is made up of 11 amino acids. Germline V gives CDR1 DFQATT, CDR2 SNEGSKA (reference sequence). As DNA, the CDR3 is TGCAGCGGGACAGGGGTAACTGAAGCTTTCTTT. This gives the protein CSGTGVTEAFF.

A few counts support this clone. This chain connects TRBV5-1 to TRBJ2-7; D not certain. CDR1 and CDR2 (germline): SGHRS, YFSETQ. V lost 3 bases, J lost 3 bases, and 13 bases lay in between. The CDR3 length is 14 residues. The CDR3 is CASSYGTSGYEQYF. CDR3 bases: TGCGCCAGCAGCTATGGTACGTCGGGCTACGAGCAGTACTTC.

The chain carries TRBV7-3 and TRBJ2-7, with D perhaps TRBD2 (8 bases). Trimming removed 5 bases from V and 1 base from J, with 18 bases in between. Germline CDR1 and CDR2: SGHTA and FQGTGA. The CDR3 extends over 16 amino acids. DNA for the CDR3: TGTGCCAGCAGCCGGGGGGGGGACAGTATTTCCTACGAGCAGTACTTC. Its translation is CASSRGGDSISYEQYF.

The V call is TRBV29-1, the J call TRBJ2-5, with D possibly TRBD1 on 5 matching bases. The V and J ends lost 6 bases and 1 base respectively, with 12 bases between them. The CDR3 length is 13 residues. The germline V gene encodes CDR1 SQVTM and CDR2 ANQGSEA. CDR3 sequence: CSVPQTVQETQYF. CDR3 in DNA: TGCAGCGTCCCCCAGACAGTCCAAGAGACCCAGTACTTC. Looking up the rest from reference TRBV29-1 and TRBJ2-5 gives the full variable domain: SAVISQKPSRDICQRGTSLTIQCQVDSQVTMMFWYRQQPGQSLTLIATANQGSEATYESGFVIDKFPISRPNLTFSTLTVSNMSPEDSSIYLCSVPQTVQETQYFGPGTRLLVL.

This chain uses TRBV30 with TRBJ2-7; the match to TRBD2 covers 8 bases. The CDR3 runs 15 residues. Trimming removed 1 base from V and 5 bases from J; junction bases left unmatched: 10. Germline V gives CDR1 GTSNPN, CDR2 SVGIG (reference sequence). Written as DNA, the CDR3 is TGTGCCTGGAGTGCAAGGGTAGCGGGAAGGCACGAGCAGTACTTC. This encodes CAWSARVAGRHEQYF.

The chain employs TRBV10-3 and TRBJ1-2; 9 bases line up with TRBD1. Germline trimming cut 2 bases from V and 4 bases from J; bases unmatched to any gene: 2. The CDR3 spans 14 residues. Germline CDR1 reads ENHRY; CDR2 reads SYGVKD. The CDR3 protein is CAISEPGQGYGYTF. The CDR3 DNA is TGTGCCATCAGTGAGCCGGGACAGGGCTATGGCTACACCTTC.

V usage is TRBV18 and J usage is TRBJ2-3; TRBD1 matches 9 bases. Trimming took 6 bases from V and 0 from J; bases not matched to a gene: 4. This CDR3 comprises 15 residues. Germline V gives CDR1 KGHSH, CDR2 LQKENI. CDR3 amino acids: CASSRGQGSTDTQYF. The CDR3, as DNA: TGTGCCAGCTCCCGAGGACAGGGGAGCACAGATACGCAGTATTTT. Drawing the rest from reference TRBV18 and TRBJ2-3, the complete variable domain is NAGVMQNPRHLVRRRGQEARLRCSPMKGHSHVYWYRQLPEEGLKFMVYLQKENIIDESGMPKERFSAEFPKEGPSILRIQQVVRGDSAAYFCASSRGQGSTDTQYFGPGTRLTVL.

V usage is TRBV4-2 and J usage is TRBJ2-7; D gene uncertain. Looked up from germline, CDR1 is LGHNA and CDR2 is YNFKEQ. The length of the CDR3 is 14 residues. V lost 4 bases, J lost 2 bases, and 12 bases lay in between. CDR3 protein: CASSPEERPYEQYF. As DNA, the CDR3 is TGTGCCAGCAGCCCCGAGGAACGACCCTACGAGCAGTACTTC.

The chain is built from TRBV10-2 and TRBJ2-1, with TRBD2 as a possible D gene (6 bases). The CDR3 sequence is 13 residues long. Trimming left V 2 bases short and J 4 bases short, with 6 bases between. Germline-derived CDR1 and CDR2 are WSHSY and SAAADI. CDR3 region: CASSEGGYNEQFF. CDR3 DNA: TGCGCCAGCAGTGAGGGGGGGTACAATGAGCAGTTCTTC.

The rearrangement uses TRBV5-5 and TRBJ1-4; perhaps TRBD1 as D (5 bases). Germline CDR1 reads SGHKS; CDR2 reads YYEKEE (reference sequence). Trimming removed 0 bases at V and 6 bases at J, with 18 bases between. The CDR3 extends over 17 amino acids. CDR3 coding DNA: TGTGCCAGCAGCTTGGAGGCGGGGGGTAGCTACTATGAAAAACTGTTTTTT. It encodes CASSLEAGGSYYEKLFF.

V is TRBV29-1 and J is TRBJ1-2; 8 bases line up with TRBD1. CDR3 length equals 13 residues. CDR1 and CDR2 (germline): SQVTM, ANQGSEA. Trimming cost V 6 bases and J 0 bases; bases outside gene matches: 3. Written as DNA, the CDR3 is TGCAGCGTCTGGACAGGGTCTAACTATGGCTACACCTTC. Protein product: CSVWTGSNYGYTF.

The rearrangement uses TRBV2 and TRBJ1-1, with TRBD1 matching over 7 bases. This CDR3 is built from 15 residues. Looked up from germline, CDR1 is SNHLY and CDR2 is FYNNEI. The trim removed 6 bases at V and 0 bases at J, leaving 7 bases unmatched. CDR3 protein: CASRDPGQLNTEAFF. DNA for the CDR3: TGTGCCAGCAGGGACCCGGGACAGTTGAACACTGAAGCTTTCTTT.

This clone was counted once. The chain carries TRBV18 and TRBJ2-1; TRBD1 matches 8 bases. The germline V gene encodes CDR1 KGHSH and CDR2 LQKENI. V trimming: 2 bases; J trimming: 7 bases; junction bases outside the gene matches: 7. The CDR3 loop spans 15 amino acids. CDR3 DNA: TGTGCCAGCTCACCATCGGACAGGGTCCTTAATGAGCAGTTCTTC. It specifies CASSPSDRVLNEQFF.

This sequence joins TRBV25-1 and TRBJ1-4; D unclear. The germline CDR1 and CDR2 sequences are MGHDK and SYGVNS. This CDR3 contains 18 residues. Trimming took 4 bases from V and 0 from J, leaving 18 bases between them. CDR3 bases: TGTGCCAGCAGTGGTTCCGGGGAGGCATTCGCAACTAATGAAAAACTGTTTTTT. This sequence encodes CASSGSGEAFATNEKLFF.

V is TRBV6-5 and J is TRBJ2-5; D not certain. This CDR3 has 13 amino acids. V was shortened by 5 bases and J by 5 bases, with 12 bases between the two germline ends. The germline V gene has CDR1 MNHEY and CDR2 SVGAGI. CDR3 coding DNA: TGTGCCAGCAGTATCATCCCCAGGGAGACCCAGTACTTC. As protein: CASSIIPRETQYF.

The chain is built from TRBV14 and TRBJ2-1, with TRBD2 matching 9 bases. The CDR3 totals 14 residues. In germline, CDR1 is SGHDN, CDR2 FVKESK. Unmatched junction bases numbered 6, after V lost 3 bases and J lost 9 bases. The CDR3 region is CASSQTSGGVEQFF. The CDR3 DNA sequence: TGTGCCAGCAGCCAGACTAGCGGTGGGGTTGAGCAGTTCTTC.

The chain uses TRBV4-1 and TRBJ2-1; 7 bases are a match to TRBD1. The CDR3 is made up of 16 amino acids. V lost 0 bases to trimming and J lost 9 bases; unmatched junction nucleotides: 11. CDR1 MGHRA and CDR2 YSYEKL come from the germline V gene. CDR3 DNA: TGCGCCAGCAGCCAAGATCTAAGGACAGGCGGCCTTGAGCAGTTCTTC. This translates into CASSQDLRTGGLEQFF.

The genes are TRBV21-1 and TRBJ1-1. TRBV21-1 is described as a pseudogene. The CDR3 loop spans 10 amino acids. The CDR3 reads CASRGLEAFF. CDR3 DNA: TGTGCCAGCCGGGGTCTCGAAGCTTTCTTT.

V gene TRBV27 combines with J gene TRBJ1-5, with D hard to call. The CDR3 runs 15 residues. The germline V and J ends were trimmed by 0 bases and 2 bases, with 8 bases remaining between them. Germline V gene lookup returns CDR1 MNHEY and CDR2 SMNVEV (reference sequence). The CDR3 loop reads CASSLSPGGNQPQHF. As DNA, the CDR3 is TGTGCCAGCAGTTTATCACCCGGGGGCAATCAGCCCCAGCATTTT.

The chain couples TRBV5-6 to TRBJ2-5; 11 positions agree with TRBD2. CDR1 SGHDT and CDR2 YYEEEE come from the germline V gene. The ends lost 3 bases at V and 4 bases at J; junction bases unmatched: 11. The CDR3 contains 17 residues. The DNA for the CDR3 is TGTGCCAGCAGCTCCTCCTTTAGCGGGGGGGTTGGAGAGACCCAGTACTTC. Translated, it gives CASSSSFSGGVGETQYF.

The V gene is TRBV11-2, the J gene TRBJ2-3; TRBD2 is a possible D gene (6 bases). Trimming pared 3 bases from V and 4 bases from J, leaving 14 bases between. Germline values: CDR1 SGHAT, CDR2 FQNNGV. The CDR3 is 15 residues long. DNA for the CDR3: TGTGCCAGCAGCTTCGGAGGGTTGCTGGCAGATACGCAGTATTTT. It codes for CASSFGGLLADTQYF.

This clone was counted a few times. This chain joins TRBV6-5 and TRBJ1-4, with a possible D match to TRBD1 (6 bases). The germline gives CDR1 MNHEY, CDR2 SVGAGI. This CDR3 is built from 16 residues. Trimming took off 0 bases at V and 2 bases at J, with 10 bases between the two ends. CDR3 sequence reads: CASSYSTGHTNEKLFF. The CDR3 bases are TGTGCCAGCAGTTACTCGACGGGACACACTAATGAAAAACTGTTTTTT.

The J gene is TRBJ2-5, the V gene TRBV11-3; TRBD2 agrees at 7 bases. CDR1 and CDR2 (germline): SGHNT, YENEEA. This CDR3 comprises 13 residues. V shed 6 bases, J shed 5 bases, and the junction held 6 bases outside the gene matches. CDR3 sequence (DNA): TGTGCCAGCAGTCCCCCCGGGGGGGAGACCCAGTACTTC. This translates into CASSPPGGETQYF.